This T cell receptor (beta chain) was recorded in a study of CD8+CD57+ T cells in acquired aplastic anemia. CDR3 size: 12 residues. CDR1 MNHEY and CDR2 SVGAGI come from the germline V gene. V gave up 8 bases and J gave up 7 bases; unmatched junction bases: 5. According to the study, genomic DNA was the template for TCR beta VDJ and CDR3 profiling. TCRdb fed the reads into MiXCR, producing one record per CDR3 protein. The sample lists around 400,000 distinct CDR3 sequences; 55% to 75% were seen once. Source material: sorted CD4+, CD8+, or CD8+CD57+ T cells (not recorded which) from PBMCs. The sequence came from a human donor in good health, serving as a control. The chain is built from TRBV6-5 and TRBJ1-5, with TRBD1 identical over 7 bases. The CDR3, as DNA: TGTGCCAGCGGACGGGACAGACAGCCCCAGCATTTT. Amino acid sequence: CASGRDRQPQHF.